This T cell receptor (beta chain) originates from a study of T-cell memory formation after mild COVID-19. Study-wide background: Clusters of TCRs were largely donor specific.

Of note for this clonotype: Its specificity is not known.

Findings and caveats of the study: That cross-reactive memory joined was suggested by some responding clones appearing in pre-infection memory.

Looked up from germline, CDR1 is DFQATT and CDR2 is SNEGSKA (reference sequence). J lost 4 bases, V lost 1 base, and 4 bases had no gene match. The CDR3 runs 14 residues. MiXCR, run by TCRdb on the 5' RACE reads, gives a single entry per CDR3 protein. The profile shows a few hundred thousand distinct CDR3 sequences, more than 20% of them singletons. The sequence derives from an adult woman who had mild COVID-19 (a few samples of this study predate the infection). Cell type and time point are not known. The V and J genes are TRBV20-1 and TRBJ2-1, with 7 nucleotides matching TRBD2. The sample was PBMCs or a T cell subset sorted from them (not recorded which). CDR3 bases: TGCAGTGCTAGAGGGCTAGCGGATTACAATGAGCAGTTCTTC. It codes for CSARGLADYNEQFF.